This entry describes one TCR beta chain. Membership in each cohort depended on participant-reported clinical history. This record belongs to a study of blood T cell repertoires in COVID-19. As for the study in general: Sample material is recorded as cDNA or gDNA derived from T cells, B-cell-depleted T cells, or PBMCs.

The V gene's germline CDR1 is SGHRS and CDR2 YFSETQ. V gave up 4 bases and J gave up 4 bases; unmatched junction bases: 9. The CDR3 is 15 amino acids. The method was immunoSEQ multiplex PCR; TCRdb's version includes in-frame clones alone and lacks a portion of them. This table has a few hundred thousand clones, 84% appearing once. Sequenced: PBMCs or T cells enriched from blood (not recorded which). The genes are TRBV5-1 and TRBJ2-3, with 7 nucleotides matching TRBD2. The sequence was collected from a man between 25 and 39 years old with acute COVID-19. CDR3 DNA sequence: TGCGCCAGCAGCCTACGCGGGACTATGTCAGATACGCAGTATTTT. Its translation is CASSLRGTMSDTQYF. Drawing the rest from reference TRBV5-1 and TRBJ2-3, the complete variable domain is KAGVTQTPRYLIKTRGQQVTLSCSPISGHRSVSWYQQTPGQGLQFLFEYFSETQRNKGNFPGRFSGRQFSNSRSEMNVSTLELGDSALYLCASSLRGTMSDTQYFGPGTRLTVL.